The T cell receptor (beta chain) described here comes from a study of beta chain features in type 1 diabetes. Study-wide findings and caveats: Among patients with Type 1 diabetes, TCRB CDR3s were moderately but significantly shorter in every one of the four CD4+ subsets.

Every isolated RNA sample was fully reverse transcribed, so sequencing captured expressed TCRB transcripts. The repertoire was sequenced with immunoSEQ multiplex PCR; TCRdb's copy has only in-frame clones and lacks some. The sample consists of hundreds of thousands of clones, roughly 13% of them appearing once. This clone was observed a handful of times. Its antigen is unidentified. The sample consisted of naive CD4+ T cells from blood. The TCR sequence derives from a man in his late teens or twenties with type 1 diabetes.

CDR3 protein: CASSLDHSQDTQYF. For the CDR3, the DNA is TGTGCCAGCAGCTTAGACCACTCGCAAGATACGCAGTATTTT. V is TRBV7-9 and J is TRBJ2-3; D is undetermined. This CDR3 region has 14 residues. In germline, CDR1 is SEHNR, CDR2 FQNEAQ (reference sequence). With 1 base removed from V and 5 bases from J, the gap between germline ends came to 10 bases.